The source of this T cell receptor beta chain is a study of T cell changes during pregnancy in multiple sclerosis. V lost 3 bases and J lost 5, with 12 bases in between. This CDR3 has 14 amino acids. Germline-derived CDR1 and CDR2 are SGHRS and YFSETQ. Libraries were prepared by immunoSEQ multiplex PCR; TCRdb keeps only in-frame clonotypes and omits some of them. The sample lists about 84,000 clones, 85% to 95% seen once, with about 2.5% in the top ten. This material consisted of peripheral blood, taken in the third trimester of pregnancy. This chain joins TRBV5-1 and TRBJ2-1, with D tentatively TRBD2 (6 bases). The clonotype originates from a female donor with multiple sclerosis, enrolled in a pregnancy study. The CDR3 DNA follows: TGCGCCAGCAGCTCCTCCGGGACTCACAATGAGCAGTTCTTC. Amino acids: CASSSSGTHNEQFF. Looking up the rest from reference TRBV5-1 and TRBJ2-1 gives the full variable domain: KAGVTQTPRYLIKTRGQQVTLSCSPISGHRSVSWYQQTPGQGLQFLFEYFSETQRNKGNFPGRFSGRQFSNSRSEMNVSTLELGDSALYLCASSSSGTHNEQFFGPGTRLTVL.